These 28 T cell receptor beta chains share one sample of origin, sequenced in a study of beta chain features in type 1 diabetes. Every bit of the isolated RNA underwent reverse transcription, so sequencing read expressed TCRB transcripts. Produced via immunoSEQ multiplex PCR; TCRdb's table is partial and in-frame only. The table shows about 330,000 clones, with approximately 10% occurring only once. Sequences were obtained from naive CD4+ T cells from blood. The source is a woman younger than 45 in good health.

V usage is TRBV4-3 and J usage is TRBJ2-3; D might be TRBD2 (5 bases). Per germline, CDR1 LGHNA and CDR2 YSLEER. The CDR3 consists of 14 residues. V was clipped by 6 bases and J by 8 bases, with 18 bases between them. This chain's CDR3 is CASSILGDEGTQYF. The CDR3 nucleotides are TGCGCCAGCAGTATTTTAGGCGACGAGGGTACGCAGTATTTT.

This chain links TRBV7-3 with TRBJ2-7; 7 nucleotides align to TRBD2. CDR3 length: 15 amino acids. Germline loops: CDR1 SGHTA, CDR2 FQGTGA. Trimming removed 5 bases from V and 5 bases from J; junction bases left unmatched: 12. CDR3: CASSPQAAGVNEQYF. The CDR3 region has the DNA TGTGCCAGCAGCCCCCAGGCTGCGGGGGTAAACGAGCAGTACTTC.

This clone has only a few counts. V gene TRBV5-1 combines with J gene TRBJ2-7; no reliable D call. V lost 0 bases and J lost 3, with 13 bases in between. Germline V gene lookup returns CDR1 SGHRS and CDR2 YFSETQ. CDR3 length equals 15 residues. CDR3 in amino acids: CASSLAGGQNYEQYF. CDR3 DNA sequence: TGCGCCAGCAGCTTGGCGGGTGGTCAGAACTACGAGCAGTACTTC.

This chain joins TRBV15 and TRBJ2-1; 11 nucleotides agree with TRBD2. V was clipped by 6 bases and J by 0 bases; unmatched bases: 4. Germline V gives CDR1 LNHNV, CDR2 YYDKDF (reference sequence). The CDR3 consists of 16 residues. This chain's CDR3 is CATSLAGGLSYNEQFF. CDR3 DNA sequence: TGTGCCACCAGTTTAGCGGGAGGGCTCTCCTACAATGAGCAGTTCTTC.

Only a few counts were recorded for this clone. The sample contains more than one DNA sequence encoding this CDR3. The rearrangement joins TRBV18 to TRBJ2-1; D possibly corresponds to TRBD2 (5 bases). CDR1 and CDR2 (germline): KGHSH, LQKENI. This CDR3 region has 15 residues. With 0 bases removed from V and 1 base from J, the gap between germline ends came to 7 bases. CDR3 sequence reads: CASSPPTGSYNEQFF. The CDR3 DNA is TGTGCCAGCTCACCACCAACGGGATCCTACAATGAGCAGTTCTTC.

The rearrangement uses TRBV7-2 and TRBJ1-1, with D uncertain. Per germline, CDR1 SGHTA and CDR2 FQGNSA. V lost 0 bases and J lost 1, with 9 bases in between. The CDR3 covers 15 residues. The CDR3 here is CASSLAGPANTEAFF. DNA for the CDR3: TGTGCCAGCAGCTTAGCTGGGCCGGCGAACACTGAAGCTTTCTTT.

This chain links TRBV16 with TRBJ2-5, with a weak D call TRBD2 (6 bases). The germline gives CDR1 KGHSY, CDR2 FQNENV. Trimming removed 8 bases from V and 4 bases from J, with 17 bases in between. The CDR3 has 14 residues. The chain's CDR3 is CASYSGRDPETQYF. CDR3 bases: TGTGCCAGCTACTCGGGGCGGGATCCAGAGACCCAGTACTTC.

This clone was seen a handful of times. This rearrangement joins TRBV7-2 to TRBJ1-1, with TRBD1 as a possible D gene (6 bases). Germline assignment: CDR1 SGHTA and CDR2 FQGNSA. The CDR3 extends over 15 amino acids. Trimming cost V 5 bases and J 5 bases, with 18 bases left between them. CDR3 nucleotide sequence: TGTGCCAGCAGCCCCATCTCGGGGGGGACAACTGAAGCTTTCTTT. Its translation is CASSPISGGTTEAFF.

The chain carries TRBV4-1 and TRBJ2-7; 8 bases agree with TRBD1. This CDR3 has 14 amino acids. Germline V gene lookup returns CDR1 MGHRA and CDR2 YSYEKL. The V segment lost 4 bases and the J segment 6 bases; nucleotides outside the gene matches: 8. CDR3 protein: CASSRRDRSSEQYF. CDR3 DNA: TGCGCCAGCAGCCGAAGGGACAGGTCGTCCGAGCAGTACTTC.

This clone appeared a few times. The genes are TRBV7-6 and TRBJ1-5; tentatively, D is TRBD1 (6 bases). CDR3 length: 15 residues. Trimming removed 2 bases from V and 3 bases from J, with 11 bases in between. From germline, CDR1 is SGHVS and CDR2 FNYEAQ. The CDR3 protein is CASSLKGGPNQPQHF. Written as DNA, the CDR3 is TGTGCCAGCAGCTTAAAAGGGGGTCCCAATCAGCCCCAGCATTTT.

The J gene is TRBJ2-6, the V gene TRBV19, with unresolved D. V lost 2 bases and J 1 base, leaving 6 bases between the germline ends. CDR3 length: 15 residues. CDR1 is LNHDA and CDR2 is SQIVND in the germline V gene (reference sequence). CDR3 bases: TGTGCCAGTAGTATATCAGGTTCTGGGGCCAACGTCCTGACTTTC. It yields the protein CASSISGSGANVLTF. The full variable domain, completed using reference TRBV19 and TRBJ2-6, is DGGITQSPKYLFRKEGQNVTLSCEQNLNHDAMYWYRQDPGQGLRLIYYSQIVNDFQKGDIAEGYSVSREKKESFPLTVTSAQKNPTAFYLCASSISGSGANVLTFGAGSRLTVL.

The chain couples TRBV19 to TRBJ1-2; 9 bases fit TRBD1. The CDR3 is made up of 14 amino acids. In germline, CDR1 is LNHDA, CDR2 SQIVND (reference sequence). V trimming: 9 bases; J trimming: 6 bases; junction bases outside the gene matches: 11. CDR3 DNA sequence: TGTGCCAGCACAAACAGGGGGCTAGGCGATGGCTACACCTTC. Protein product: CASTNRGLGDGYTF.

CDR3 nucleotide sequence: TGTGCCAGCAGCCAACGAACAGGACCTCTCCAGCATTTT. This codes for CASSQRTGPLQHF. J is TRBJ1-5 and V is TRBV7-2; perhaps TRBD1 as D (5 bases). The CDR3 runs 13 residues. Germline V gives CDR1 SGHTA, CDR2 FQGNSA. Trimming pared 5 bases from V and 12 bases from J, leaving 17 bases between.

The chain employs TRBV18 and TRBJ1-1, with D possibly TRBD1 on 5 matching bases. V was pared by 3 bases and J by 6 bases, with 17 bases between. The CDR3 consists of 15 residues. CDR1 and CDR2 (germline): KGHSH, LQKENI. CDR3 in amino acids: CASSPKARGGSEAFF. CDR3 DNA: TGTGCCAGCTCACCTAAGGCCCGGGGGGGGTCTGAAGCTTTCTTT.

This clone was seen more than once but under ten times. This chain links TRBV7-6 with TRBJ2-2; 11 bases fit TRBD2. Germline-derived CDR1 and CDR2 are SGHVS and FNYEAQ. The length of the CDR3 is 17 residues. The V segment lost 4 bases and the J segment 4 bases; nucleotides outside the gene matches: 8. CDR3 nucleotides: TGTGCCAGCAGCTCTAATAGCGGGAGGGCCAGCACCGGGGAGCTGTTTTTT. Encoded protein: CASSSNSGRASTGELFF.

The chain couples TRBV28 to TRBJ2-7, with 9 bases aligning to TRBD1. Trimming took 6 bases from V and 3 from J; bases not matched to a gene: 6. The CDR3 length is 14 residues. The germline gives CDR1 MDHEN, CDR2 SYDVKM. The CDR3 spells CASRDRGQGYEQYF. CDR3 nucleotides: TGTGCCAGCAGGGACCGGGGACAGGGCTACGAGCAGTACTTC.

This clone was picked up a small number of times. V gene TRBV5-4 combines with J gene TRBJ2-2; 10 bases map to TRBD1. Trimming at V came to 3 bases and at J to 6 bases, leaving 2 bases not matched to a gene. CDR3 length: 14 residues. Germline V gene data show CDR1 as SGHNT and CDR2 as YYREEE (reference sequence). Written as DNA, the CDR3 is TGTGCCAGCAGCTACGGACAGGGGGCCGGGGAGCTGTTTTTT. Protein product: CASSYGQGAGELFF.

CDR3: CSVDVAAVDNEQFF. The CDR3 DNA reads TGCAGCGTTGATGTAGCGGCTGTGGACAATGAGCAGTTCTTC. This chain uses TRBV29-1 with TRBJ2-7; tentatively, D is TRBD2 (6 bases). With the DNA end fitting TRBJ2-1 better, the J assignment may be wrong. The CDR3 is 14 residues long. Looked up from germline, CDR1 is SQVTM and CDR2 is ANQGSEA.

This clone was counted between two and nine times. The genes are TRBV18 and TRBJ2-5, with TRBD2 matching over 7 bases. The CDR3 has 14 residues. Germline CDR1 is KGHSH and CDR2 is LQKENI. V lost 3 bases and J lost 3; bases outside the gene matches: 4. CDR3 coding DNA: TGTGCCAGCTCACCCGGGACTACCAAAGAGACCCAGTACTTC. As protein: CASSPGTTKETQYF.

This clone was counted between two and nine times. V usage is TRBV19 and J usage is TRBJ2-2; TRBD1 is a possible D gene (5 bases). Trimming took 5 bases from V and 5 from J, leaving 9 bases between them. The germline V gene has CDR1 LNHDA and CDR2 SQIVND (reference sequence). The CDR3 consists of 13 residues. CDR3: CASSGQGTGELFF. In DNA, the CDR3 is TGTGCCAGTAGTGGGCAGGGAACCGGGGAGCTGTTTTTT.

The chain has TRBV19 and TRBJ2-5; TRBD2 matches at 7 bases. V dropped 1 base and J dropped 1; count of bases not matched to a gene: 3. Germline CDR1 reads LNHDA; CDR2 reads SQIVND (reference sequence). This CDR3 contains 15 residues. CDR3 sequence (DNA): TGTGCCAGTAGTATAGCGACTAGCAGCCAAGAGACCCAGTACTTC. It specifies CASSIATSSQETQYF.

This chain connects TRBV6-5 to TRBJ2-7; D gene unclear. The germline CDR1 and CDR2 sequences are MNHEY and SVGAGI. Trimming shortened V by 0 bases and J by 6 bases, and 15 bases separated the two germline ends. This CDR3 is 15 amino acids long. In DNA, the CDR3 is TGTGCCAGCAGTTACTCCAATCCAAATCCACTCGAGCAGTACTTC. This gives the protein CASSYSNPNPLEQYF.

A few counts support this clone. The same CDR3 is also encoded by other DNA sequences in this sample. The chain couples TRBV29-1 to TRBJ2-7; 10 bases map to TRBD1. J lost 7 bases, V lost 6 bases, and 9 bases had no gene match. Germline lookup yields CDR1 SQVTM and CDR2 ANQGSEA. CDR3 length: 13 residues. The CDR3 nucleotides read TGCAGCGTGGTAAGACAGGGGGCGGATGAGCAGTACTTC. It yields the protein CSVVRQGADEQYF.

There are a few counts of this clone. V usage is TRBV5-1 and J usage is TRBJ2-6; D is undetermined. Germline CDR1 SGHRS, CDR2 YFSETQ. V lost 3 bases, J lost 2 bases, and 6 bases lay in between. CDR3 size: 14 residues. CDR3 sequence: CASSSVAGANVLTF. The CDR3 bases are TGCGCCAGCAGCTCTGTAGCTGGGGCCAACGTCCTGACTTTC.

V gene TRBV28 combines with J gene TRBJ1-5, with TRBD1 as a possible D gene (6 bases). Germline V gene data show CDR1 as MDHEN and CDR2 as SYDVKM. The V end lost 6 bases, the J end lost 1 base, and 19 bases lay between the germline ends. This CDR3 contains 17 residues. CDR3: CASRASTGTTSNQPQHF. The CDR3, as DNA: TGTGCCAGCAGAGCTTCTACCGGGACAACCAGCAATCAGCCCCAGCATTTT.

This clone was seen a handful of times. CDR3 protein: CASSLSLAGGTDTQYF. The CDR3 DNA reads TGTGCCAGCAGCTTAAGTTTGGCAGGGGGCACAGATACGCAGTATTTT. The genes are TRBV7-9 and TRBJ2-3; possibly TRBD1 for D (6 bases). Trimming cost V 2 bases and J 1 base, with 13 bases left between them. CDR1 and CDR2 (germline): SEHNR, FQNEAQ (reference sequence). The CDR3 covers 16 residues.

The rearrangement uses TRBV2 and TRBJ2-2, with TRBD1 matching over 9 bases. Germline loops: CDR1 SNHLY, CDR2 FYNNEI. Trimming cost V 10 bases and J 0 bases; bases outside gene matches: 3. CDR3 length: 14 residues. CDR3 nucleotides: TGTGCCACACGGACAGGGGCGAACACCGGGGAGCTGTTTTTT. Protein sequence: CATRTGANTGELFF. Full variable domain (remainder filled in from reference TRBV2 and TRBJ2-2): EPEVTQTPSHQVTQMGQEVILRCVPISNHLYFYWYRQILGQKVEFLVSFYNNEISEKSEIFDDQFSVERPDGSNFTLKIRSTKLEDSAMYFCATRTGANTGELFFGEGSRLTVL.

In this sample, this clone turned up a few times. This chain connects TRBV11-1 to TRBJ2-7; perhaps TRBD2 as D (5 bases). Trimming shortened V by 5 bases and J by 0 bases, and 17 bases separated the two germline ends. Germline values: CDR1 SGHAT, CDR2 FQDESV (reference sequence). This CDR3 region has 16 residues. CDR3 nucleotide sequence: TGTGCCAGCAGCCACGGGGTTGAGAGGAGCTCCTACGAGCAGTACTTC. Its translation is CASSHGVERSSYEQYF.